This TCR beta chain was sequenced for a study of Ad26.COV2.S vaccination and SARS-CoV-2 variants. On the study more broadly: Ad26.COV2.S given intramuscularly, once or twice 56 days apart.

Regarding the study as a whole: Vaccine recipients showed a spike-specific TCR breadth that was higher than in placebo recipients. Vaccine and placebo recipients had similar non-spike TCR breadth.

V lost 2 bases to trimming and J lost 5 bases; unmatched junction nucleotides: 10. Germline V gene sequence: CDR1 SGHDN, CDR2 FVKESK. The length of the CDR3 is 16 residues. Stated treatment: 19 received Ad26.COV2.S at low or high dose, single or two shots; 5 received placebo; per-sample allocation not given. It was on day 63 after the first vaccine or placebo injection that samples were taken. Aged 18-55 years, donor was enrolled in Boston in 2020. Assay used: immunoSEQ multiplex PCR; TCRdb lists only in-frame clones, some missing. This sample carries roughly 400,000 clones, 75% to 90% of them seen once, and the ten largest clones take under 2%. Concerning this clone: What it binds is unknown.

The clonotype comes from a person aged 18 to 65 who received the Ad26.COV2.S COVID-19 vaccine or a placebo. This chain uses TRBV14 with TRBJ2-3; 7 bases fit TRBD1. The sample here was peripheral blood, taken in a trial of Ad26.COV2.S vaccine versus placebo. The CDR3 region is CASSQRTGTRGDTQYF. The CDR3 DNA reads TGTGCCAGCAGCCAACGGACAGGCACAAGAGGAGATACGCAGTATTTT.